These 28 T cell receptor beta chains originate from one sample sequenced in a study of OX40 agonist ivuxolimab in advanced cancers. TCRdb's copy holds only in-frame clones and misses some; the assay was immunoSEQ multiplex PCR. The repertoire holds roughly 19,000 clones, with about four fifths as singletons. The starting material was CD4+ or CD8+ T cells sorted from blood, obtained in a trial of the OX40 agonist ivuxolimab. The receptors derive from an adult with an advanced solid tumor such as melanoma, head and neck, liver or kidney cancer.

The rearrangement uses TRBV25-1 and TRBJ2-5, with D hard to call. The V gene lost 4 bases and the J gene lost 11 bases, with 11 bases spanning the gap. Germline CDR1 is MGHDK and CDR2 is SYGVNS. The CDR3 runs 11 residues. The CDR3 sequence is CASSVNTEQYF. The CDR3 region has the DNA TGTGCCAGCAGTGTTAATACTGAGCAGTACTTC.

V and J are TRBV7-6 and TRBJ2-5; no clear D. Trimming cost V 4 bases and J 5 bases, with 14 bases left between them. The germline V gene has CDR1 SGHVS and CDR2 FNYEAQ. This CDR3 spans 14 amino acids. CDR3 bases: TGTGCCAGCAGCTCTGACTGGGGAAGCGAGACCCAGTACTTC. It encodes CASSSDWGSETQYF. The complete variable domain, with remaining parts taken from reference TRBV7-6 and TRBJ2-5, reads GAGVSQSPRYKVTKRGQDVALRCDPISGHVSLYWYRQALGQGPEFLTYFNYEAQQDKSGLPNDRFSAERPEGSISTLTIQRTEQRDSAMYRCASSSDWGSETQYFGPGTRLLVL.

The genes are TRBV29-1 and TRBJ1-1, with D tentatively TRBD1 (6 bases). This CDR3 spans 15 amino acids. Germline V gene lookup returns CDR1 SQVTM and CDR2 ANQGSEA. The ends were cut back, 6 bases at V and 5 bases at J, with 22 bases in the middle. The CDR3 DNA follows: TGCAGCGTCCCCCTCTATGGGGGCTTGGGGACTGAAGCTTTCTTT. Protein: CSVPLYGGLGTEAFF. The full variable domain, completed using reference TRBV29-1 and TRBJ1-1, is SAVISQKPSRDICQRGTSLTIQCQVDSQVTMMFWYRQQPGQSLTLIATANQGSEATYESGFVIDKFPISRPNLTFSTLTVSNMSPEDSSIYLCSVPLYGGLGTEAFFGQGTRLTVV.

The table lists this clone with a few counts. The rearrangement joins TRBV14 to TRBJ2-7; D is unresolved. The length of the CDR3 is 14 residues. Germline loops: CDR1 SGHDN, CDR2 FVKESK. V dropped 5 bases and J dropped 2 bases, with 13 bases sitting between them. The CDR3 reads CASSSTTVPYEQYF. CDR3 DNA: TGTGCCAGCAGCTCGACAACTGTCCCCTACGAGCAGTACTTC.

The chain combines TRBV28 with TRBJ1-5, with D perhaps matching TRBD1 (5 bases). V was shortened by 4 bases and J by 3 bases, with 19 bases between the two germline ends. Germline assignment: CDR1 MDHEN and CDR2 SYDVKM. The CDR3 sequence is 17 residues long. CDR3 in DNA: TGTGCCAGCAGTTCGGACCAGGTGGGGGATATCAATCAGCCCCAGCATTTT. Encoded protein: CASSSDQVGDINQPQHF.

The gene calls are TRBV7-3 and TRBJ1-1; D is ambiguous. The length of the CDR3 is 13 residues. The germline V gene encodes CDR1 SGHTA and CDR2 FQGTGA. Trimming shortened V by 3 bases and J by 7 bases, and 12 bases separated the two germline ends. The CDR3 sequence: CASSFDSMDEAFF. The DNA of the CDR3 is TGTGCCAGCAGCTTCGACTCAATGGATGAAGCTTTCTTT.

This clone is deemed medium-sized. In DNA form, the CDR3 reads TGTGCCAGTAGGCTCCGGGGCACTGAAGCTTTCTTT. It specifies CASRLRGTEAFF. The chain uses TRBV19 and TRBJ1-1; D uncertain. Germline CDR1 and CDR2: LNHDA and SQIVND (reference sequence). CDR3 length equals 12 residues. V dropped 6 bases and J dropped 4 bases, with 9 bases sitting between them.

This chain joins TRBV6-1 and TRBJ1-2; D remains ambiguous. The CDR3 is 13 residues long. Trimming stripped 10 bases from V and 4 bases from J, with 16 bases between. The germline V gene has CDR1 MNHNS and CDR2 SASEGT. The CDR3 is CAIASGEGYGYTF. The CDR3 DNA reads TGTGCCATCGCGTCAGGAGAAGGCTATGGCTACACCTTC.

The chain links TRBV6-5 to TRBJ1-2; TRBD1 might be the D (6 bases). Germline CDR1 reads MNHEY; CDR2 reads SVGAGI. V lost 5 bases and J lost 5, with 12 bases in between. The CDR3 has 13 amino acids. CDR3 loop: CASSPDRRYGYTF. The CDR3 DNA reads TGTGCCAGCAGTCCTGACAGGAGATATGGCTACACCTTC.

This rearrangement joins TRBV7-3 to TRBJ2-5, with D hard to call. The closer fit of TRBJ2-7 to the DNA end suggests the J call may be wrong. From germline, CDR1 is SGHTA and CDR2 FQGTGA. CDR3 size: 16 residues. CDR3: CASSLGPFTLAYEQYF. The CDR3 DNA sequence: TGTGCCAGCAGCTTAGGTCCATTTACTTTGGCCTACGAGCAGTACTTC.

The genes are TRBV2 and TRBJ2-7, with 9 bases that match TRBD1. The CDR3 covers 12 residues. Trimming cost V 8 bases and J 3 bases; bases outside gene matches: 2. Germline loops: CDR1 SNHLY, CDR2 FYNNEI. CDR3 sequence reads: CASGTGFYEQYF. CDR3 in DNA: TGTGCCAGCGGGACAGGGTTCTACGAGCAGTACTTC.

This chain uses TRBV7-9 with TRBJ2-5; D not resolved. CDR1 SEHNR and CDR2 FQNEAQ come from the germline V gene (reference sequence). Trimming cost V 4 bases and J 0 bases, with 6 bases left between them. This CDR3 contains 13 residues. In DNA form, the CDR3 reads TGTGCCAGCAGCTCAGACAACCAAGAGACCCAGTACTTC. Translating gives CASSSDNQETQYF.

The J gene is TRBJ1-2, the V gene TRBV11-1; TRBD1 matches 10 bases. Germline V gene sequence: CDR1 SGHAT, CDR2 FQDESV (reference sequence). V dropped 4 bases and J dropped 8; count of bases not matched to a gene: 13. The CDR3 is 16 residues long. The CDR3 sequence: CASSSLMTGGEEGYTF. The CDR3 nucleotides are TGTGCCAGCAGCTCCCTTATGACAGGGGGCGAGGAAGGCTACACCTTC.

DNA for the CDR3: TGTGCCAGCAGCGGGACAGGGGGCGGGGAGACCCAGTACTTC. The encoded protein is CASSGTGGGETQYF. The V call is TRBV4-2, the J call TRBJ2-5, with 12 bases matching TRBD1. V shed 5 bases and J 5 bases; nucleotides not matched to a gene: 3. Germline-derived CDR1 and CDR2 are LGHNA and YNFKEQ. This CDR3 has 14 residues.

V is TRBV12-1 and J is TRBJ2-3; the tabulated D call, TRBD2, remains unverified against the DNA. TRBV12-1 is an annotated pseudogene. The CDR3 length is 15 residues. CDR3: CASPKLAGGTDTQYF. As DNA, the CDR3 is TGTGCCAGCCCTAAACTAGCGGGGGGGACAGATACGCAGTATTTT.

J is TRBJ2-2 and V is TRBV4-1, with D possibly called TRBD1 or TRBD2 (6 bases each). This CDR3 region has 18 residues. Trimming shortened V by 1 base and J by 6 bases, and 21 bases separated the two germline ends. Germline V gene sequence: CDR1 MGHRA, CDR2 YSYEKL. The CDR3 bases are TGCGCCAGCAGCCAAGCCCCTGGAGGGGGGCGGAGGGCCGGGGAGCTGTTTTTT. As protein: CASSQAPGGGRRAGELFF.

The chain combines TRBV29-1 with TRBJ1-2, with a weak D call TRBD1 (6 bases). The length of the CDR3 is 12 residues. The V and J ends lost 4 bases and 5 bases respectively, with 11 bases between them. Germline values: CDR1 SQVTM, CDR2 ANQGSEA. The CDR3 protein is CSVVQGRYGYTF. CDR3 coding DNA: TGCAGCGTTGTACAGGGCCGTTATGGCTACACCTTC.

The chain joins TRBV27 to TRBJ2-7; TRBD2 matches 10 bases. There are 17 residues in the CDR3. V dropped 2 bases and J dropped 5; count of bases not matched to a gene: 12. Germline V gene lookup returns CDR1 MNHEY and CDR2 SMNVEV (reference sequence). The CDR3 is CASSLQLTGTSVDEQYF. The DNA of the CDR3 is TGTGCCAGCAGTTTACAACTTACCGGGACTAGCGTCGACGAGCAGTACTTC.

The chain combines TRBV27 with TRBJ1-2, with TRBD1 as a possible D gene (5 bases). CDR1 is MNHEY, CDR2 SMNVEV, per germline (reference sequence). V lost 2 bases and J lost 2, with 6 bases in between. The CDR3 spans 13 residues. CDR3 protein: CASSLHRNYGYTF. Here the CDR3 DNA reads TGTGCCAGCAGTTTACACAGGAACTATGGCTACACCTTC.

The chain uses TRBV27 and TRBJ2-5; the D is unclear. Germline lookup yields CDR1 MNHEY and CDR2 SMNVEV (reference sequence). V lost 3 bases to trimming and J lost 4 bases, with 3 bases between them. There are 11 residues in the CDR3. DNA of the CDR3: TGTGCCAGCAGTTTGGGAGAGACCCAGTACTTC. Residues: CASSLGETQYF.

The chain employs TRBV7-3 and TRBJ2-1; 9 bases line up with TRBD2. Germline V lookup: CDR1 SGHTA, CDR2 FQGTGA. V was clipped by 1 base and J by 6 bases; unmatched bases: 4. The CDR3 loop spans 15 amino acids. DNA of the CDR3: TGTGCCAGCAGCTTAATTGCGGGGGGGCTCAATGAGCAGTTCTTC. This translates into CASSLIAGGLNEQFF.

The rearrangement links TRBV19 to TRBJ2-7; D call uncertain. In germline, CDR1 is LNHDA, CDR2 SQIVND (reference sequence). Trimming pared 3 bases from V and 3 bases from J, leaving 9 bases between. There are 13 residues in the CDR3. CDR3 sequence: CASSMISSYEQYF. Written as DNA, the CDR3 is TGTGCCAGTAGTATGATAAGCAGCTACGAGCAGTACTTC.

This clone was counted between two and nine times. V is TRBV5-4 and J is TRBJ1-4, with unresolved D. The V gene lost 6 bases and the J gene lost 2 bases, with 14 bases spanning the gap. The V gene's germline CDR1 is SGHNT and CDR2 YYREEE (reference sequence). The CDR3 is 15 amino acids. The CDR3, as DNA: TGTGCCAGCAAAACACAAGGTGGCACTAATGAAAAACTGTTTTTT. Translation: CASKTQGGTNEKLFF.

The chain joins TRBV6-6 to TRBJ2-3, with D unclear. The germline CDR1 and CDR2 sequences are MNHNY and SVGAGI (reference sequence). V dropped 5 bases and J dropped 0 bases, with 12 bases sitting between them. The CDR3 contains 15 residues. CDR3: CASSRSIASTDTQYF. The CDR3, as DNA: TGTGCCAGCAGTCGCTCAATAGCTAGCACAGATACGCAGTATTTT.

The chain uses TRBV6-4 and TRBJ2-3, with 12 bases that match TRBD1. The CDR3 is 16 amino acids. Trimming removed 3 bases from V and 1 base from J; junction bases left unmatched: 2. The germline gives CDR1 MRHNA, CDR2 SNTAGT. DNA for the CDR3: TGTGCCAGCAGTGAAGGGACAGGGGGCGGCACAGATACGCAGTATTTT. Protein sequence: CASSEGTGGGTDTQYF.

This clone was found once. The genes are TRBV6-6 and TRBJ2-1; D unresolved. There are 11 residues in the CDR3. The V gene lost 5 bases and the J gene lost 14 bases, with 13 bases spanning the gap. CDR1 is MNHNY, CDR2 SVGAGI, per germline (reference sequence). CDR3 bases: TGTGCCAGCAGTGATCTGTCTTGGGAGTTCTTC. Residues: CASSDLSWEFF.

The rearrangement links TRBV13 to TRBJ1-4, with D possibly being TRBD1 (5 bases). Trimming left V 4 bases short and J 6 bases short, with 12 bases between. Germline CDR1 is PRHDT and CDR2 is FYEKMQ (reference sequence). The CDR3 spans 14 residues. The CDR3 region has the DNA TGTGCCAGCAGCTCGTTCGGGGCCGATGAAAAACTGTTTTTT. It encodes CASSSFGADEKLFF.

This sequence joins TRBV27 and TRBJ2-7; D remains ambiguous. Per germline, CDR1 MNHEY and CDR2 SMNVEV (reference sequence). Deletions cut 10 bases from V and 1 base from J, with 17 bases between. This CDR3 is 14 amino acids long. For the CDR3, the DNA is TGTGCCACCCTGGAGAATGGGTTGTCCTACGAGCAGTACTTC. It specifies CATLENGLSYEQYF.